This is a list of T cell receptor beta chains from one sample in a study of blood T cell repertoires in COVID-19. Using immunoSEQ multiplex PCR, the repertoire was profiled, and TCRdb retains in-frame clones only, with some absent. The sample yields around 150,000 clones, roughly 73% seen once. Sequencing used peripheral blood. These receptor sequences come from a woman in her 50s with active or convalescent COVID-19. CDR3s include the opening cysteine and the closing phenylalanine or tryptophan.

V: TRBV14; CDR3: CASSPRRENTEAFF
V: TRBV5-3; CDR3: CARSFSEYEQYF
V: TRBV5-1; CDR3: CASSAPGGADYGYTF
V: TRBV27; CDR3: CASSLFRGIDLSGELFF
V: TRBV18; CDR3: CASSPLAGNENTEAFF
V: TRBV7-3; CDR3: CASSPQPAGYNSPLHF
V: TRBV18; CDR3: CASSPRTSGSSSYNEQFF
V: TRBV6-5; CDR3: CASSYSRTGIYEQYF
V: TRBV30; CDR3: CAWSRDFSGNTIYF
V: TRBV9; CDR3: CASSPQGRLAREGETQYF
V: TRBV7-2; CDR3: CASSLVKHEQYF
V: TRBV19; CDR3: CASSLLEREGTDTQYF
V: TRBV7-8; CDR3: CASSLAPSRLAGGSYNEQFF
V: TRBV3-1/TRBV3-2; CDR3: CASSQRFRGGETQYF
V: TRBV29-1; CDR3: CSVGQGSPYEQYF
V: TRBV5-4; CDR3: CASSLGGQGISPLHF